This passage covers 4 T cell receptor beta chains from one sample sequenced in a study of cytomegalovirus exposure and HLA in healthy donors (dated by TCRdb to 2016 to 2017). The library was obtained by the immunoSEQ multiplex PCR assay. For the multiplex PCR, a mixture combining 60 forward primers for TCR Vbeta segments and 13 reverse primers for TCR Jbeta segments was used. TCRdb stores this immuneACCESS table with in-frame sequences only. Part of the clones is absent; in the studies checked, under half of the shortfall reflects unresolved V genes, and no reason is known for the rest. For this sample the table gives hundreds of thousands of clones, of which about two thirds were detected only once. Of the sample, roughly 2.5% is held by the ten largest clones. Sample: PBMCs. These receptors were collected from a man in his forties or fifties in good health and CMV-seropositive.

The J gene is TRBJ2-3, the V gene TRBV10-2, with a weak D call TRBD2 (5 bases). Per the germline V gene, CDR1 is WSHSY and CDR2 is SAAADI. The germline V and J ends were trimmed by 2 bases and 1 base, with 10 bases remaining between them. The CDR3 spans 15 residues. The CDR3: CASSEPGTGTDTQYF. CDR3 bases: TGCGCCAGCAGTGAGCCGGGAACCGGCACAGATACGCAGTATTTT.

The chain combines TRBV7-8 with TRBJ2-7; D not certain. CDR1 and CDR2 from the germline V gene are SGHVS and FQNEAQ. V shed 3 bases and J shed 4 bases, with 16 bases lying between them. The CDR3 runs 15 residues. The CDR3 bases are TGTGCCAGCAGCTTGGTTAGACGGAGACCTTACGAGCAGTACTTC. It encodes CASSLVRRRPYEQYF. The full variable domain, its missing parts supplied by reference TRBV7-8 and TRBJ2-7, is GAGVSQSPRYKVAKRGQDVALRCDPISGHVSLFWYQQALGQGPEFLTYFQNEAQLDKSGLPSDRFFAERPEGSVSTLKIQRTQQEDSAVYLCASSLVRRRPYEQYFGPGTRLTVT.

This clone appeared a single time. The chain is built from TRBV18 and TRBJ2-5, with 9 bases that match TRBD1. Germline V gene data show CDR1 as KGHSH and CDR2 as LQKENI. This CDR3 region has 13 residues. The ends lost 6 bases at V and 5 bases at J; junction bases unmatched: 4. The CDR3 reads CASSRDRDETQYF. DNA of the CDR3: TGTGCCAGCTCCCGGGACAGGGATGAGACCCAGTACTTC.

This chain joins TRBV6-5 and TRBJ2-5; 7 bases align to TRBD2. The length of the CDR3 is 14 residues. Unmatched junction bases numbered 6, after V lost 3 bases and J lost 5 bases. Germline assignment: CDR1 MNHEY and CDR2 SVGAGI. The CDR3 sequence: CASSYSSGRETQYF. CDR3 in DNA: TGTGCCAGCAGTTATTCTAGCGGCAGGGAGACCCAGTACTTC.